Below are 21 T cell receptor beta chains sequenced from a single sample in a study of beta chain features in type 1 diabetes. What was sequenced were expressed TCRB transcripts, since all of the isolated RNA had been reverse transcribed. Generated by immunoSEQ multiplex PCR, the TCRdb table keeps only in-frame clones and is missing some. Among roughly 300,000 clones listed, less than 9.5% were seen once. Sequencing was carried out using central memory CD4+ T cells from blood. All receptors come from a woman aged 18-29 years in good health.

This clone was counted between two and nine times. V gene TRBV20-1 combines with J gene TRBJ2-1; D unclear. This CDR3 contains 11 residues. Per the germline V gene, CDR1 is DFQATT and CDR2 is SNEGSKA (reference sequence). Trimming removed 3 bases from V and 10 bases from J, with 10 bases in between. CDR3 bases: TGCAGTGCTAGTGCCGAATACGAGCAGTTCTTC. Amino acid sequence: CSASAEYEQFF.

The table lists this clone with a few counts. The V gene is TRBV27, the J gene TRBJ2-4, with D possibly TRBD2 on 5 matching bases. The CDR3 is 14 amino acids. From germline, CDR1 is MNHEY and CDR2 SMNVEV (reference sequence). Trimming cost V 7 bases and J 1 base, with 11 bases left between them. As DNA, the CDR3 is TGTGCCAGCAAATCGGAGGTGGCCAAAAACATTCAGTACTTC. It is translated as CASKSEVAKNIQYF.

This clone showed up just a few times. This chain joins TRBV18 and TRBJ1-2, with D possibly being TRBD1 (6 bases). V dropped 4 bases and J dropped 4 bases, with 16 bases sitting between them. CDR3 size: 15 residues. Germline loops: CDR1 KGHSH, CDR2 LQKENI. The CDR3 sequence is CASSQQGEGIYGYTF. CDR3 in DNA: TGTGCCAGCTCACAACAGGGTGAGGGGATCTATGGCTACACCTTC.

This clone has at least ten counts. The chain recombines TRBV9 with TRBJ1-2; TRBD1 is a possible D gene (5 bases). The CDR3 length is 15 residues. V was shortened by 0 bases and J by 2 bases, with 11 bases between the two germline ends. Germline V lookup: CDR1 SGDLS, CDR2 YYNGEE. The CDR3, as DNA: TGTGCCAGCAGCGTAGAGGCGCAGGGCAACTATGGCTACACCTTC. Protein product: CASSVEAQGNYGYTF.

The chain couples TRBV7-8 to TRBJ2-2; D is possibly TRBD2 (5 bases). The CDR3 consists of 15 residues. V was shortened by 3 bases and J by 5 bases, with 13 bases between the two germline ends. Germline V gives CDR1 SGHVS, CDR2 FQNEAQ. CDR3 sequence (DNA): TGTGCCAGCAGCTTGAGCGGCTCGCGTACCGGGGAGCTGTTTTTT. It yields the protein CASSLSGSRTGELFF.

This chain joins TRBV15 and TRBJ1-2; weak D call: TRBD1 (6 bases). Trimming shortened V by 0 bases and J by 4 bases, and 15 bases separated the two germline ends. This CDR3 region has 16 residues. Germline CDR1 is LNHNV and CDR2 is YYDKDF (reference sequence). CDR3 nucleotide sequence: TGTGCCACCAGCAGAGATGAAGGGGGGCAAGTCTATGGCTACACCTTC. Its protein is CATSRDEGGQVYGYTF.

This clone was counted only a few times. Written as DNA, the CDR3 is TGTGCCAGTAGGACACACTATAGCTCCGGGGAGCTGTTTTTT. This encodes CASRTHYSSGELFF. V gene TRBV19 combines with J gene TRBJ2-2; unclear D gene. The CDR3 contains 14 residues. Germline V CDR1 and CDR2: LNHDA, SQIVND (reference sequence). V lost 6 bases and J lost 6, with 14 bases in between.

The table lists this clone with a few counts. The gene calls are TRBV5-1 and TRBJ1-2, with D possibly matching TRBD1 (6 bases). Germline CDR1 is SGHRS and CDR2 is YFSETQ. The CDR3 sequence is 18 residues long. The V end was cut by 0 bases, the J end by 7 bases, with 25 bases between. This CDR3 reads CASSLGGLGETGLGGYTF. For the CDR3, the DNA is TGCGCCAGCAGCTTGGGAGGTTTGGGGGAGACAGGCCTTGGTGGCTACACCTTC.

CDR3 nucleotide sequence: TGTGCCAGCAGCTTAGCGGTTACATGGCCCGGGGAGCTGTTTTTT. Encoded protein: CASSLAVTWPGELFF. This sequence joins TRBV7-3 and TRBJ2-2; D uncertain. This CDR3 spans 15 amino acids. V lost 2 bases to trimming and J lost 6 bases, with 13 bases between them. The germline CDR1 and CDR2 sequences are SGHTA and FQGTGA.

This clone appeared a few times. The V and J genes are TRBV7-2 and TRBJ1-1; D perhaps matches TRBD1 (5 bases). Germline V gene sequence: CDR1 SGHTA, CDR2 FQGNSA. CDR3 size: 14 residues. Between the trimmed V and J ends, which lost 6 bases and 1 base, there was a span of 12 bases. CDR3 sequence reads: CASRPSGGNTEAFF. The CDR3 bases are TGTGCCAGCAGGCCAAGTGGGGGGAACACTGAAGCTTTCTTT. Supplemented by reference TRBV7-2 and TRBJ1-1, the full variable domain reads GAGVSQSPSNKVTEKGKDVELRCDPISGHTALYWYRQSLGQGLEFLIYFQGNSAPDKSGLPSDRFSAERTGGSVSTLTIQRTQQEDSAVYLCASRPSGGNTEAFFGQGTRLTVV.

A few counts support this clone. The V call is TRBV9, the J call TRBJ2-7; D perhaps matches TRBD2 (6 bases). Trimming pared 0 bases from V and 3 bases from J, leaving 13 bases between. Per the germline V gene, CDR1 is SGDLS and CDR2 is YYNGEE. The CDR3 is made up of 15 amino acids. The CDR3 coding sequence is TGTGCCAGCAGCGTAGACGCGGGATACAGCTACGAGCAGTACTTC. Its translation: CASSVDAGYSYEQYF.

The genes are TRBV20-1 and TRBJ2-1, with D unclear. This CDR3 contains 11 residues. The germline V gene has CDR1 DFQATT and CDR2 SNEGSKA (reference sequence). Trimming shortened V by 3 bases and J by 9 bases, and 9 bases separated the two germline ends. The CDR3 protein is CSASLELEQFF. CDR3 bases: TGCAGTGCTAGCTTGGAACTTGAGCAGTTCTTC.

V and J are TRBV5-4 and TRBJ1-5; D uncertain. The CDR3 is 15 residues long. In germline, CDR1 is SGHNT, CDR2 YYREEE (reference sequence). V lost 4 bases, J lost 3 bases, and 14 bases lay in between. The CDR3 DNA reads TGTGCCAGCAGCCTAGGGCCCGGGTTCAATCAGCCCCAGCATTTT. Its translation: CASSLGPGFNQPQHF.

This clone showed up just a few times. V is TRBV15 and J is TRBJ2-7; TRBD1 might be the D (6 bases). V was trimmed by 2 bases and J by 3 bases, leaving 11 bases between them. Germline CDR1 reads LNHNV; CDR2 reads YYDKDF (reference sequence). This CDR3 region has 14 residues. CDR3 bases: TGTGCCACCAGCAGATCTCTACAGGGCTACGAGCAGTACTTC. Translated: CATSRSLQGYEQYF.

This chain uses TRBV4-3 with TRBJ2-1, with a weak D call TRBD2 (6 bases). The CDR3 covers 15 residues. Trimming cost V 0 bases and J 2 bases, with 8 bases left between them. Per the germline V gene, CDR1 is LGHNA and CDR2 is YSLEER. The CDR3 reads CASSQEGGAYNEQFF. CDR3 coding DNA: TGCGCCAGCAGCCAAGAAGGAGGGGCCTACAATGAGCAGTTCTTC.

The CDR3 DNA follows: TGTGCCAGCAGCTTAAGAGGGGGCGCTCAGCCCCAGCATTTT. Encoded protein: CASSLRGGAQPQHF. This sequence joins TRBV7-2 and TRBJ1-5, with 7 bases identical to TRBD1. The CDR3 length is 14 residues. Germline CDR1 reads SGHTA; CDR2 reads FQGNSA. The J segment lost 6 bases and the V segment lost 2 bases, leaving 4 bases of the junction unmatched.

CDR3 residues: CASSQTGALNEQFF. CDR3 nucleotides: TGTGCCAGCAGCCAGACAGGGGCGCTCAATGAGCAGTTCTTC. The chain carries TRBV28 and TRBJ2-1; 8 nucleotides line up with TRBD1. The length of the CDR3 is 14 residues. Germline values: CDR1 MDHEN, CDR2 SYDVKM. The V gene end was trimmed by 6 bases and the J gene end by 6 bases; junction bases not matched to a gene: 7.

There are a few counts of this clone. The J gene is TRBJ1-4, the V gene TRBV2; 7 positions agree with TRBD1. Germline V lookup: CDR1 SNHLY, CDR2 FYNNEI. Trimming took 2 bases from V and 7 from J; bases not matched to a gene: 7. The CDR3 is 15 amino acids. The CDR3 reads CASSELGQTLEKLFF. CDR3 coding DNA: TGTGCCAGCAGTGAATTGGGACAGACTCTTGAAAAACTGTTTTTT.

The rearrangement joins TRBV7-9 to TRBJ2-7; no definite D call. CDR1 SEHNR and CDR2 FQNEAQ come from the germline V gene (reference sequence). V shed 1 base and J shed 6 bases, with 10 bases lying between them. The CDR3 is 13 amino acids. CDR3 residues: CASSLVDSSEQYF. In DNA, the CDR3 is TGTGCCAGCAGCTTAGTCGACTCGTCCGAGCAGTACTTC. Full variable domain (missing parts from reference TRBV7-9 and TRBJ2-7): DTGVSQNPRHKITKRGQNVTFRCDPISEHNRLYWYRQTLGQGPEFLTYFQNEAQLEKSRLLSDRFSAERPKGSFSTLEIQRTEQGDSAMYLCASSLVDSSEQYFGPGTRLTVT.

This clone was observed a handful of times. The chain links TRBV4-3 to TRBJ2-5; 7 bases line up with TRBD2. V gave up 4 bases and J gave up 1 base; unmatched junction bases: 6. Germline CDR1 and CDR2: LGHNA and YSLEER. CDR3 size: 15 residues. This CDR3 reads CASSPTGGGQETQYF. The CDR3 nucleotides are TGCGCCAGCAGCCCCACGGGGGGAGGCCAAGAGACCCAGTACTTC.

J is TRBJ2-2 and V is TRBV5-5; D is perhaps TRBD2 (6 bases). Per germline, CDR1 SGHKS and CDR2 YYEKEE (reference sequence). CDR3 size: 18 residues. Deletions cut 4 bases from V and 0 bases from J, with 19 bases between. CDR3 bases: TGTGCCAGCAGCCAAGATTCTATTAGCGGCGCGAACACCGGGGAGCTGTTTTTT. This translates into CASSQDSISGANTGELFF.